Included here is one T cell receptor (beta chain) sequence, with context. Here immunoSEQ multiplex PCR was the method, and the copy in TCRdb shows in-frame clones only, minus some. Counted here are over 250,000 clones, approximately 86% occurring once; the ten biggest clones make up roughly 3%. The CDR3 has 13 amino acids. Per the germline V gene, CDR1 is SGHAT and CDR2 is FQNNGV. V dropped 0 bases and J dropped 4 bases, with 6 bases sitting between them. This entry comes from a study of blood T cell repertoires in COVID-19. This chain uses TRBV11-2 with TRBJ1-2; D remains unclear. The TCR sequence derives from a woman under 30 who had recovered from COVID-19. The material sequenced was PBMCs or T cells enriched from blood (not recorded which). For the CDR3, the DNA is TGTGCCAGCAGCTTAGACGACTTCTATGGCTACACCTTC. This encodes CASSLDDFYGYTF.